One sample yielded the 25 T cell receptor beta chains listed below, sequenced in a study of OX40 agonist ivuxolimab in advanced cancers. TCRdb's copy holds only in-frame clones and misses some; the assay was immunoSEQ multiplex PCR. Among tens of thousands of clones listed, around four fifths were seen once. Sequencing was performed on CD4+ or CD8+ T cells sorted from blood, taken in a trial of the OX40 agonist ivuxolimab. The receptors here all came from an adult with an advanced solid tumor such as melanoma, head and neck, liver or kidney cancer.

The rearrangement joins TRBV7-2 to TRBJ2-1, with 10 bases aligning to TRBD2. Germline lookup yields CDR1 SGHTA and CDR2 FQGNSA. CDR3 size: 15 residues. The junction had 8 bases not matched to a gene; V was cut back by 5 bases and J by 7 bases. The DNA for the CDR3 is TGTGCCAGCAGCGAACTAGCGGGGAAAGGTAATGAGCAGTTCTTC. It codes for CASSELAGKGNEQFF.

The chain recombines TRBV5-1 with TRBJ1-1; no firm D call. The CDR3 sequence is 14 residues long. V lost 2 bases to trimming and J lost 1 base, with 9 bases between them. The germline CDR1 and CDR2 sequences are SGHRS and YFSETQ. The CDR3 nucleotides read TGCGCCAGCAGCTTAAATCCTGGGAACACTGAAGCTTTCTTT. It specifies CASSLNPGNTEAFF.

This CDR3 is CASRPGGSYNEQFF. Written as DNA, the CDR3 is TGCGCCAGCAGACCGGGTGGATCCTACAATGAGCAGTTCTTC. This sequence joins TRBV10-1 and TRBJ2-1, with D hard to call. CDR1 and CDR2 (germline): WNHNN, SYGVQD (reference sequence). V was trimmed by 6 bases and J by 1 base, leaving 10 bases between them. The CDR3 covers 14 residues.

On this clone: Within the sample, other DNA sequences also encode this same CDR3. CDR3 region: CASSPHRDGEETQYF. The CDR3 DNA sequence: TGTGCCAGCAGTCCCCACCGGGACGGGGAAGAGACCCAGTACTTC. V is TRBV28 and J is TRBJ2-5; either TRBD1 or TRBD2 may fit D (5 bases each). The CDR3 covers 15 residues. V was shortened by 5 bases and J by 3 bases, with 16 bases between the two germline ends. Germline V gene sequence: CDR1 MDHEN, CDR2 SYDVKM.

The rearrangement joins TRBV6-5 to TRBJ2-7; 7 positions agree with TRBD1. J was trimmed by 2 bases and V by 2 bases; bases with no gene match: 6. The germline V gene encodes CDR1 MNHEY and CDR2 SVGAGI. The CDR3 is 15 residues long. The CDR3 region has the DNA TGTGCCAGCAGTTACCACAGGGGATCCCCCTACGAGCAGTACTTC. It specifies CASSYHRGSPYEQYF.

This clone was picked up one time. The chain has TRBV10-1 and TRBJ2-7; the D gene is possibly TRBD2 (6 bases). The CDR3 consists of 20 residues. Germline V CDR1 and CDR2: WNHNN, SYGVQD (reference sequence). Trimming cost V 10 bases and J 3 bases, with 37 bases left between them. The CDR3 spells CATKGGLSQGGDLSCYEQYF. CDR3 DNA sequence: TGCGCCACCAAGGGTGGGTTAAGTCAGGGTGGGGACTTGAGCTGCTACGAGCAGTACTTC.

V usage is TRBV15 and J usage is TRBJ2-3; D ambiguous. This CDR3 is built from 16 residues. V lost 5 bases and J 4 bases, leaving 19 bases between the germline ends. Germline assignment: CDR1 LNHNV and CDR2 YYDKDF (reference sequence). CDR3 loop: CATSLPRGPRSDTQYF. CDR3 in DNA: TGTGCCACCAGCCTCCCCCGAGGCCCCCGGTCAGATACGCAGTATTTT. The full variable domain, its missing parts supplied by reference TRBV15 and TRBJ2-3, is DAMVIQNPRYQVTQFGKPVTLSCSQTLNHNVMYWYQQKSSQAPKLLFHYYDKDFNNEADTPDNFQSRRPNTSFCFLDIRSPGLGDTAMYLCATSLPRGPRSDTQYFGPGTRLTVL.

The V gene is TRBV6-5, the J gene TRBJ1-1; TRBD1 aligns across 7 bases. This CDR3 comprises 11 residues. After removal of 6 bases from V and 9 bases from J, the junction contained 4 bases not matched to a gene. Per the germline V gene, CDR1 is MNHEY and CDR2 is SVGAGI. The DNA of the CDR3 is TGTGCCAGCAGGGGGACAGTGAAAGCTTTCTTT. Translation: CASRGTVKAFF.

The rearrangement uses TRBV13 and TRBJ1-3; no clear D gene. Trimming shortened V by 5 bases and J by 5 bases, and 13 bases separated the two germline ends. CDR3 length: 14 residues. Germline V gene sequence: CDR1 PRHDT, CDR2 FYEKMQ (reference sequence). The CDR3 reads CASSLRRLRNTIYF. For the CDR3, the DNA is TGTGCCAGCAGCCTAAGACGGCTCCGAAACACCATATATTTT.

The chain links TRBV4-3 to TRBJ2-1, with D tentatively TRBD1 or TRBD2 (5 bases each). Trimming left V 3 bases short and J 0 bases short, with 18 bases between. The germline V gene encodes CDR1 LGHNA and CDR2 YSLEER. This CDR3 is 18 amino acids long. The CDR3 protein is CASSQDTGPPSSYNEQFF. The CDR3 bases are TGCGCCAGCAGCCAGGACACGGGACCACCGAGCTCCTACAATGAGCAGTTCTTC.

This clone has just one count. The DNA of the CDR3 is TGTGCCAGCAGCCAAGTAATAGCGGGAGATGACGAGCAGTTCTTC. Amino acids: CASSQVIAGDDEQFF. The chain recombines TRBV14 with TRBJ2-1; TRBD2 matches at 9 bases. The germline CDR1 and CDR2 sequences are SGHDN and FVKESK. With 1 base clipped from V and 10 bases from J, the junction kept 8 bases outside the gene matches. The CDR3 totals 15 residues.

The chain joins TRBV6-5 to TRBJ1-2; D unresolved. The CDR3 loop spans 13 amino acids. The ends were cut back, 6 bases at V and 3 bases at J, with 11 bases in the middle. CDR1 is MNHEY, CDR2 SVGAGI, per germline. For the CDR3, the DNA is TGTGCCAGCAGCCCCGGGATTTACTATGGCTACACCTTC. Encoded protein: CASSPGIYYGYTF.

The chain has TRBV9 and TRBJ2-7; unclear D gene. The CDR3 has 14 amino acids. Trimming took 0 bases from V and 6 from J, leaving 13 bases between them. Germline-derived CDR1 and CDR2 are SGDLS and YYNGEE. For the CDR3, the DNA is TGTGCCAGCAGCGTAGATCCTACATACGGCGAGCAGTACTTC. It codes for CASSVDPTYGEQYF.

The V call is TRBV5-1, the J call TRBJ2-3; a weak D match, TRBD1 (6 bases). Germline V gives CDR1 SGHRS, CDR2 YFSETQ. The CDR3 covers 14 residues. V lost 6 bases, J lost 4 bases, and 15 bases lay in between. Here the CDR3 reads CASTKGGVADTQYF. The CDR3 nucleotides are TGCGCCAGCACCAAAGGGGGAGTCGCAGATACGCAGTATTTT.

In this sample, this clone turned up once. The chain has TRBV6-5 and TRBJ2-3; D is uncertain. Trimming left V 8 bases short and J 2 bases short, with 5 bases between. This CDR3 is 11 amino acids long. The V gene's germline CDR1 is MNHEY and CDR2 SVGAGI. The CDR3 nucleotides are TGTGCCAGCGGCTACACAGATACGCAGTATTTT. Residues: CASGYTDTQYF.

This chain joins TRBV5-1 and TRBJ2-7, with D possibly TRBD1 on 6 matching bases. This CDR3 has 14 residues. Germline CDR1 is SGHRS and CDR2 is YFSETQ. The V end was cut by 6 bases, the J end by 7 bases, with 20 bases between. The CDR3 region has the DNA TGCGCCAGCAATACAACGGGACACTCCTTGGAGCAGTACTTC. Translated: CASNTTGHSLEQYF.

The chain has TRBV4-1 and TRBJ2-2; D might be TRBD2 (5 bases). The CDR3 is 14 residues long. V lost 3 bases to trimming and J lost 2 bases, with 7 bases between them. Germline V gene data show CDR1 as MGHRA and CDR2 as YSYEKL. CDR3 coding DNA: TGCGCCAGCAGCCACGGAGGAAACACCGGGGAGCTGTTTTTT. Translating it yields CASSHGGNTGELFF.

The rearrangement uses TRBV5-6 and TRBJ2-7, with a tentative D call TRBD1 (5 bases). V was pared by 4 bases and J by 0 bases, with 11 bases between. The length of the CDR3 is 14 residues. Germline CDR1 and CDR2: SGHDT and YYEEEE. The CDR3 region is CASSALQDSYEQYF. CDR3 nucleotide sequence: TGTGCCAGCAGCGCCCTACAGGACTCCTACGAGCAGTACTTC.

The rearrangement joins TRBV7-2 to TRBJ2-7; D ambiguous. CDR3 length equals 13 residues. CDR1 and CDR2 (germline): SGHTA, FQGNSA. The V end was cut by 4 bases, the J end by 2 bases, with 9 bases between. The CDR3 here is CASSSPWPYEQYF. CDR3 nucleotides: TGTGCCAGCAGCTCGCCCTGGCCCTACGAGCAGTACTTC.

This clone was observed a few times. This chain uses TRBV6-5 with TRBJ2-1; 10 bases line up with TRBD1. The CDR3 sequence is 16 residues long. Germline V gives CDR1 MNHEY, CDR2 SVGAGI. The V gene end was trimmed by 4 bases and the J gene end by 5 bases; junction bases not matched to a gene: 8. This CDR3 reads CASSSPSGQGDNEQFF. For the CDR3, the DNA is TGTGCCAGCAGTTCTCCAAGTGGACAGGGGGACAATGAGCAGTTCTTC.

This clone was found once. The rearrangement uses TRBV7-9 and TRBJ1-4; D is possibly TRBD1 (6 bases). The germline V gene encodes CDR1 SEHNR and CDR2 FQNEAQ (reference sequence). Trimming stripped 3 bases from V and 2 bases from J, with 7 bases between. CDR3 length: 14 amino acids. CDR3 in DNA: TGTGCCAGCAGCTTCAGGGGTACTAATGAAAAACTGTTTTTT. Protein: CASSFRGTNEKLFF.

J is TRBJ2-3 and V is TRBV6-4; the D gene is possibly TRBD1 (6 bases). The CDR3 loop spans 14 amino acids. Germline loops: CDR1 MRHNA, CDR2 SNTAGT. V was pared by 4 bases and J by 2 bases, with 10 bases between. The chain's CDR3 is CASSVTGSTDTQYF. CDR3 in DNA: TGTGCCAGCAGTGTGACAGGCTCCACAGATACGCAGTATTTT.

In this sample, this clone turned up once. This sequence joins TRBV6-5 and TRBJ1-6, with D possibly matching TRBD1 (5 bases). The germline V gene has CDR1 MNHEY and CDR2 SVGAGI. V lost 2 bases and J 10 bases, leaving 12 bases between the germline ends. CDR3 size: 14 residues. CDR3 in DNA: TGTGCCAGCAGTTACCCAGAGCGGGGCTCACCCCTCCACTTT. It yields the protein CASSYPERGSPLHF.

The gene calls are TRBV9 and TRBJ2-3; D uncertain. CDR3 length: 17 residues. V lost 4 bases and J lost 3, with 21 bases in between. Germline V gene lookup returns CDR1 SGDLS and CDR2 YYNGEE. The chain's CDR3 is CASSFSLGEERTDTQYF. CDR3 DNA: TGTGCCAGCAGCTTCAGTCTCGGAGAGGAAAGGACAGATACGCAGTATTTT.

The V call is TRBV2, the J call TRBJ2-1; 9 bases line up with TRBD2. The CDR3 extends over 13 amino acids. Germline CDR1 and CDR2: SNHLY and FYNNEI. After removal of 10 bases from V and 9 bases from J, the junction contained 10 bases not matched to a gene. The CDR3 DNA reads as TGTGCCACCACGGCGGGGGGGCAGCGTGAGCAGTTCTTC. Translation gives CATTAGGQREQFF. The entire variable domain, with the rest obtained from reference TRBV2 and TRBJ2-1, is as follows: EPEVTQTPSHQVTQMGQEVILRCVPISNHLYFYWYRQILGQKVEFLVSFYNNEISEKSEIFDDQFSVERPDGSNFTLKIRSTKLEDSAMYFCATTAGGQREQFFGPGTRLTVL.